This T cell receptor (beta chain) was profiled in a study of CD8 T cells in Susac syndrome. Trimming took 7 bases from V and 6 from J, leaving 13 bases between them. The CDR3 has 13 residues. CDR1 and CDR2 from the germline V gene are SEHNR and FQNEAQ (reference sequence). A quantity of about 0.45 to 1 ug RNA underwent reverse transcription using random hexamers. Amplification of TCR beta CDR3 used immunoSEQ multiplex PCR across 54 Vbeta and 13 Jbeta. TCRdb called the immunoSEQ multiplex PCR reads again in MiXCR, with one record for every CDR3 protein. The sample carries approximately 230,000 distinct CDR3 sequences, around 93% recorded once. Study results and caveats: In its TCR sequencing and HLA analysis, the study acknowledged that the number of individuals was relatively small.

Note on this clonotype: Its antigen remains unidentified.

TEMRA cells were FACS-enriched and CD8+ and CD4+ T cells negatively isolated. Input material: CD4+ T cells from PBMCs. The V gene is TRBV7-9, the J gene TRBJ2-1, with D unclear. The sequence came from a human donor with multiple sclerosis. CDR3 region: CASTHPQANEQFF. DNA for the CDR3: TGTGCCAGCACCCACCCCCAGGCCAATGAGCAGTTCTTC.